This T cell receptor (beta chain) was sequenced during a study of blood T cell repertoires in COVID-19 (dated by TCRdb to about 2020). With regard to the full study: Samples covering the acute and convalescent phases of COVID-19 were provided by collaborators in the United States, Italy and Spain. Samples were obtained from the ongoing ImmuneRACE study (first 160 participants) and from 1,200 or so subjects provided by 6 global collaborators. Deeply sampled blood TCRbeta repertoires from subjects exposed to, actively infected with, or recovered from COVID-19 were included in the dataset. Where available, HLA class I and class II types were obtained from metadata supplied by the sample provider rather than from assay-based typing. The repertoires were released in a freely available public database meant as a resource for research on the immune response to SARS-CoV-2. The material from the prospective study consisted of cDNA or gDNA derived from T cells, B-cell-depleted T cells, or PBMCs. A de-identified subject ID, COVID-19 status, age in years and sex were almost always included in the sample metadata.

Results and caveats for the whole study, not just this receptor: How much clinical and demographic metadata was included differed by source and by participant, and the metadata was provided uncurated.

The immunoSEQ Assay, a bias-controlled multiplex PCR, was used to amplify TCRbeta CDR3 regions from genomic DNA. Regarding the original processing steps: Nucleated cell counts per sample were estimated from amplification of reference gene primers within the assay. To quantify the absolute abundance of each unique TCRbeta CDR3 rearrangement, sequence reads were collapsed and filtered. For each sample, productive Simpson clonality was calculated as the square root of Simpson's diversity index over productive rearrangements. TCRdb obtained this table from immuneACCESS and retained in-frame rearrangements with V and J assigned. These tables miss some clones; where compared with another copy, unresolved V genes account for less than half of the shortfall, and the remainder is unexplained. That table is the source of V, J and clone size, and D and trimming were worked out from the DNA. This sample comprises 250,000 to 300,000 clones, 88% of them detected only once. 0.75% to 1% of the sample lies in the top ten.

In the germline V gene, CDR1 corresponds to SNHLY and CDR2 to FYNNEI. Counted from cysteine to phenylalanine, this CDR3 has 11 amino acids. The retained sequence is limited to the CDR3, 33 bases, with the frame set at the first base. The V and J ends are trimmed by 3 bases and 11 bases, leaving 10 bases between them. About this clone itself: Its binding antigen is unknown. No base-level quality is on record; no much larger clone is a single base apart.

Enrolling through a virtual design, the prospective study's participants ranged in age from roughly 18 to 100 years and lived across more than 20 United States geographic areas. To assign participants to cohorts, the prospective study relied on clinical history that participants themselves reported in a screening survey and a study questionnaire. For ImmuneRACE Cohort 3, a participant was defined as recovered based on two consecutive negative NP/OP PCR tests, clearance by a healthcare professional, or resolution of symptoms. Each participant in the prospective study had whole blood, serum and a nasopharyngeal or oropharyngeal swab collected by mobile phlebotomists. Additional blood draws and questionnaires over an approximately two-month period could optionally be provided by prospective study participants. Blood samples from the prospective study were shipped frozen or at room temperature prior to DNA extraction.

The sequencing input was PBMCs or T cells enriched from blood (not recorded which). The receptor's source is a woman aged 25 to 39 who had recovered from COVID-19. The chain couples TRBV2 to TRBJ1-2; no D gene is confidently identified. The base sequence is TGTGCCAGCAGTGAGTGGCAGGCGTACACCTTC. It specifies CASSEWQAYTF. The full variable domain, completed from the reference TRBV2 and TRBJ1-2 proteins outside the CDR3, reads EPEVTQTPSHQVTQMGQEVILRCVPISNHLYFYWYRQILGQKVEFLVSFYNNEISEKSEIFDDQFSVERPDGSNFTLKIRSTKLEDSAMYFCASSEWQAYTFGSGTRLTVV.